What follows is one T cell receptor beta chain and its context. Synthesis of cDNA was performed by 5'RACE using 10-nucleotide random UMIs. Sequencing runs each generated in excess of 180 million TCR-beta sequences derived from 15-18 subjects. TCRdb ran MiXCR on the 5' RACE reads and lists one entry per CDR3 protein. In the table there are tens of thousands of distinct CDR3 sequences, under 30% of which are singletons. Germline lookup yields CDR1 SGHRS and CDR2 YFSETQ. The CDR3 extends over 15 amino acids. Deletions cut 0 bases from V and 2 bases from J, with 9 bases between. This sample is drawn from a study of neurological immune-mediated disorders.

The TCR comes from a man aged 45-60 years with HTLV-1-associated myelopathy (HAM/TSP). Sequencing was carried out using CD4+ T cells from blood. The chain recombines TRBV5-1 with TRBJ2-1, with D perhaps assigned TRBD1 or TRBD2 (6 bases each). The DNA for the CDR3 is TGCGCCAGCAGCTTGGCGGGGGCGGCCTACAATGAGCAGTTCTTC. Translating it yields CASSLAGAAYNEQFF.